This note documents a single T cell receptor (beta chain) sequence. Its antigen is not known. The sample originates from a study of PD-L1 blockade in urothelial cancer. Study-level points and caveats: At the 3-week point, tumor-associated blood clones expanded more in durable-benefit patients.

The repertoire was sequenced with immunoSEQ multiplex PCR; TCRdb's copy has only in-frame clones and lacks some. The data show 38,000 or so clones, with over 70% seen just once and roughly a sixth held by the top ten. The sequencing here drew on PBMCs, taken around atezolizumab (anti-PD-L1) treatment. This receptor was obtained from a man aged 55 to 70 with urothelial cancer.

CDR3 sequence (DNA): TGTGCCAGCAGCTTAGCGATAACTAGCGGGAGTCGTCGGGAGACCCAGTACTTC. It specifies CASSLAITSGSRRETQYF. The rearrangement links TRBV7-9 to TRBJ2-5; 11 nucleotides align to TRBD2. This CDR3 has 18 residues. Per germline, CDR1 SEHNR and CDR2 FQNEAQ (reference sequence). J lost 5 bases, V lost 0 bases, and 11 bases had no gene match.